The 29 T cell receptor beta chains below were found in one sample sequenced in a study of blood T cell repertoires in COVID-19. Sequencing used immunoSEQ multiplex PCR; TCRdb keeps in-frame clones, though not all of them. The repertoire consists of a few hundred thousand clones, with 87% occurring once and the leading ten covering 10%. The source material was PBMCs or T cells enriched from blood (not recorded which). These receptors were collected from a woman between 45 and 60 years old who had recovered from COVID-19.

The chain is built from TRBV28 and TRBJ1-4, with TRBD1 matching 7 bases. V lost 9 bases and J lost 8; bases outside the gene matches: 12. Germline CDR1 and CDR2: MDHEN and SYDVKM. This CDR3 comprises 14 residues. The DNA for the CDR3 is TGTGCCAGTTCAGTAAGAGGGGGCGGGGAAAAACTGTTTTTT. Its protein product is CASSVRGGGEKLFF.

Written as DNA, the CDR3 is TGTGCCAGACCCCGCTTGTCTCTTATCCCGGGCAATCAGCCCCAGCATTTT. The encoded protein is CARPRLSLIPGNQPQHF. This sequence joins TRBV28 and TRBJ1-5, with unresolved D. The ends were cut back, 9 bases at V and 2 bases at J, with 23 bases in the middle. This CDR3 has 17 residues. The germline V gene has CDR1 MDHEN and CDR2 SYDVKM.

V usage is TRBV28 and J usage is TRBJ2-2; D not resolved. From germline, CDR1 is MDHEN and CDR2 SYDVKM. Deletions cut 1 base from V and 1 base from J, with 19 bases between. The CDR3 length is 19 residues. CDR3 bases: TGTGCCAGCAGTTTATTTTTATCGAGCCCCAACCAGAACACCGGGGAGCTGTTTTTT. Protein product: CASSLFLSSPNQNTGELFF.

This sequence joins TRBV18 and TRBJ2-1, with 8 positions matching TRBD2. Looked up from germline, CDR1 is KGHSH and CDR2 is LQKENI. The CDR3 runs 14 residues. After removal of 3 bases from V and 9 bases from J, the junction contained 7 bases not matched to a gene. CDR3 region: CASSPGRGESEQFF. CDR3 DNA sequence: TGTGCCAGCTCACCGGGGCGGGGGGAGAGTGAGCAGTTCTTC.

The DNA for the CDR3 is TGTGCCAGCACCTACCTCAAGATGCCGAATGGTGCTTTCTTT. Protein: CASTYLKMPNGAFF. The rearrangement links TRBV11-2 to TRBJ1-1, with D unclear. This CDR3 has 14 amino acids. Trimming took 7 bases from V and 11 from J, leaving 23 bases between them. Germline V gives CDR1 SGHAT, CDR2 FQNNGV.

This clone was recorded a few times. The chain recombines TRBV7-9 with TRBJ1-1, with TRBD1 as a possible D gene (6 bases). The CDR3 spans 14 residues. V lost 1 base and J 4 bases, leaving 10 bases between the germline ends. From germline, CDR1 is SEHNR and CDR2 FQNEAQ (reference sequence). The CDR3 here is CASSLETGSTEAFF. The CDR3 nucleotides are TGTGCCAGCAGCTTAGAGACAGGCTCCACTGAAGCTTTCTTT.

This chain uses TRBV7-2 with TRBJ1-1; 7 bases fit TRBD1. CDR3 length: 14 amino acids. Germline CDR1 reads SGHTA; CDR2 reads FQGNSA. The V and J ends lost 4 bases and 4 bases, in that order; junction bases with no gene match: 6. The CDR3 DNA follows: TGTGCCAGCAGCTCCCGACAGGGTACCACTGAAGCTTTCTTT. Amino acid sequence: CASSSRQGTTEAFF.

The chain is built from TRBV7-9 and TRBJ2-4; TRBD1 matches 7 bases. CDR1 and CDR2 (germline): SEHNR, FQNEAQ (reference sequence). This CDR3 has 15 residues. The V gene end was trimmed by 4 bases and the J gene end by 1 base; junction bases not matched to a gene: 4. The CDR3 loop reads CASSSPTGAKNIQYF. CDR3 nucleotides: TGTGCCAGCAGCTCCCCGACAGGGGCCAAAAACATTCAGTACTTC.

J is TRBJ1-3 and V is TRBV5-8; TRBD1 might be the D (5 bases). Germline V gives CDR1 SGHTS, CDR2 YDEGEE. The V and J ends lost 4 bases and 2 bases respectively, with 10 bases between them. This CDR3 comprises 14 residues. CDR3 loop: CASSLRDTGNTIYF. For the CDR3, the DNA is TGTGCCAGCAGCCTCAGGGATACTGGAAACACCATATATTTT.

The rearrangement links TRBV25-1 to TRBJ1-4; 8 bases match TRBD1. Germline values: CDR1 MGHDK, CDR2 SYGVNS. The CDR3 length is 13 residues. V was pared by 6 bases and J by 4 bases, with 1 base of the junction left unmatched. CDR3 residues: CASRQGVNEKLFF. The CDR3, as DNA: TGTGCCAGCAGACAGGGGGTTAATGAAAAACTGTTTTTT.

V and J are TRBV19 and TRBJ1-1; D is perhaps TRBD1 (6 bases). Trimming stripped 5 bases from V and 1 base from J, with 11 bases between. CDR3 size: 14 residues. Germline CDR1 reads LNHDA; CDR2 reads SQIVND (reference sequence). The CDR3 nucleotides are TGTGCCAGTAGTGTGGGACACCAGAACACTGAAGCTTTCTTT. It codes for CASSVGHQNTEAFF.

The table lists this clone with a count of one. V and J are TRBV7-2 and TRBJ1-3, with D unclear. Germline loops: CDR1 SGHTA, CDR2 FQGNSA. Trimming removed 2 bases at V and 0 bases at J, with 14 bases between. The CDR3 contains 17 residues. CDR3 protein: CASSLTRTDTSGNTIYF. DNA for the CDR3: TGTGCCAGCAGCTTAACCCGGACTGACACCTCTGGAAACACCATATATTTT.

In its sample, this clone was seen once. This sample also contains other DNA sequences that code for the same CDR3. The gene calls are TRBV2 and TRBJ1-4; 7 bases align to TRBD1. The CDR3 is made up of 13 amino acids. The germline V gene encodes CDR1 SNHLY and CDR2 FYNNEI. The V and J ends lost 6 bases and 2 bases, in that order; junction bases with no gene match: 0. The CDR3 nucleotides read TGTGCCAGCAGCAGGGGGACTAATGAAAAACTGTTTTTT. Its translation is CASSRGTNEKLFF.

The chain employs TRBV5-6 and TRBJ2-7, with a tentative D call TRBD2 (6 bases). The CDR3 totals 14 residues. The V gene's germline CDR1 is SGHDT and CDR2 YYEEEE. V shed 2 bases and J shed 2 bases, with 11 bases lying between them. The CDR3 sequence: CASSFGTGTYEQYF. CDR3 DNA sequence: TGTGCCAGCAGCTTCGGGACTGGCACCTACGAGCAGTACTTC.

The chain's CDR3 is CASSPPQETQYF. In DNA, the CDR3 is TGTGCCAGCAGCCCCCCTCAAGAGACCCAGTACTTC. This rearrangement joins TRBV7-2 to TRBJ2-5; D is uncertain. This CDR3 region has 12 residues. Germline CDR1 is SGHTA and CDR2 is FQGNSA. Trimming took 5 bases from V and 2 from J, leaving 6 bases between them.

The chain links TRBV20-1 to TRBJ2-5; 10 positions match TRBD2. Germline V gene lookup returns CDR1 DFQATT and CDR2 SNEGSKA (reference sequence). The CDR3 loop spans 15 amino acids. V lost 3 bases to trimming and J lost 3 bases; unmatched junction nucleotides: 7. CDR3 nucleotide sequence: TGCAGTGCTAGTGACATGGGACTAGCGAAAGAGACCCAGTACTTC. Residues: CSASDMGLAKETQYF.

The chain couples TRBV6-5 to TRBJ1-3, with D unclear. Germline CDR1 reads MNHEY; CDR2 reads SVGAGI. This CDR3 is built from 16 residues. Trimming removed 4 bases at V and 0 bases at J, with 13 bases between. The CDR3 bases are TGTGCCAGCAGTTTCACCGTGCGGGACTCTGGAAACACCATATATTTT. It yields the protein CASSFTVRDSGNTIYF.

This chain joins TRBV5-8 and TRBJ1-5; D not certain. Germline CDR1 is SGHTS and CDR2 is YDEGEE. There are 14 residues in the CDR3. The V and J ends lost 4 bases and 0 bases respectively, with 8 bases between them. CDR3 in DNA: TGTGCCAGCAGCCGGGAATATAGCAATCAGCCCCAGCATTTT. Translating gives CASSREYSNQPQHF. The whole variable domain, remainder taken from reference TRBV5-8 and TRBJ1-5, is EAGVTQSPTHLIKTRGQQATLRCSPISGHTSVYWYQQALGLGLQFLLWYDEGEERNRGNFPPRFSGRQFPNYSSELNVNALELEDSALYLCASSREYSNQPQHFGDGTRLSIL.

The CDR3 DNA reads as TGTGCCAGCAGCCAATCGCAGACAGGCAATCAGCCCCAGCATTTT. The encoded protein is CASSQSQTGNQPQHF. This rearrangement joins TRBV7-2 to TRBJ1-5, with D maybe TRBD1 (5 bases). Germline-derived CDR1 and CDR2 are SGHTA and FQGNSA. This CDR3 is 15 amino acids long. Trimming took 5 bases from V and 2 from J, leaving 13 bases between them.

The chain joins TRBV7-6 to TRBJ1-6; the D gene is possibly TRBD1 (6 bases). The CDR3 covers 14 residues. Germline assignment: CDR1 SGHVS and CDR2 FNYEAQ. The germline V and J ends were trimmed by 2 bases and 7 bases, with 9 bases remaining between them. In DNA form, the CDR3 reads TGTGCCAGCAGCTTAACAGGGAACAATTCACCCCTCCACTTT. Translating gives CASSLTGNNSPLHF. Supplemented by reference TRBV7-6 and TRBJ1-6, the full variable domain reads GAGVSQSPRYKVTKRGQDVALRCDPISGHVSLYWYRQALGQGPEFLTYFNYEAQQDKSGLPNDRFSAERPEGSISTLTIQRTEQRDSAMYRCASSLTGNNSPLHFGNGTRLTVT.

The V gene is TRBV30, the J gene TRBJ1-3; D unclear. V shed 5 bases and J shed 4 bases, with 9 bases lying between them. CDR3 length equals 12 residues. Looked up from germline, CDR1 is GTSNPN and CDR2 is SVGIG (reference sequence). CDR3 in DNA: TGTGCCTGGTCCATTTTGGGAAACACCATATATTTT. As protein: CAWSILGNTIYF.

V usage is TRBV30 and J usage is TRBJ2-7, with D possibly TRBD1 on 5 matching bases. The CDR3 is made up of 13 amino acids. V was trimmed by 0 bases and J by 2 bases, leaving 8 bases between them. Germline lookup yields CDR1 GTSNPN and CDR2 SVGIG (reference sequence). CDR3 loop: CAWSVGEPYEQYF. In nucleotides, the CDR3 is TGTGCCTGGAGTGTAGGGGAACCCTACGAGCAGTACTTC.

V and J are TRBV28 and TRBJ1-2, with D unclear. Between the trimmed V and J ends, which lost 6 bases and 8 bases, there was a span of 7 bases. The germline gives CDR1 MDHEN, CDR2 SYDVKM. The CDR3 has 10 amino acids. The CDR3 region is CASRRVGYTF. DNA for the CDR3: TGTGCCAGCAGGCGTGTGGGCTACACCTTC.

The rearrangement links TRBV28 to TRBJ1-5; D perhaps matches TRBD1 (5 bases). CDR3 length: 14 amino acids. Per the germline V gene, CDR1 is MDHEN and CDR2 is SYDVKM. V gave up 5 bases and J gave up 9 bases, with 17 bases separating them. The CDR3 reads CASSEAGPEVPQHF. For the CDR3, the DNA is TGTGCCAGCAGTGAGGCAGGGCCCGAGGTGCCCCAGCATTTT. The whole variable domain, remainder taken from reference TRBV28 and TRBJ1-5, is DVKVTQSSRYLVKRTGEKVFLECVQDMDHENMFWYRQDPGLGLRLIYFSYDVKMKEKGDIPEGYSVSREKKERFSLILESASTNQTSMYLCASSEAGPEVPQHFGDGTRLSIL.

CDR3 in amino acids: CASSQGELTFGYTF. The DNA for the CDR3 is TGTGCCAGCAGCCAAGGAGAGTTGACTTTTGGCTACACCTTC. The chain couples TRBV3-1 (or the pseudogene TRBV3-2) to TRBJ1-2; D not resolved. The germline CDR1 and CDR2 sequences are LGHDT and YNNKEL (reference sequence). The CDR3 consists of 14 residues. Trimming stripped 1 base from V and 7 bases from J, with 13 bases between.

This chain uses TRBV18 with TRBJ1-2, with TRBD1 matching 10 bases. The germline gives CDR1 KGHSH, CDR2 LQKENI. The CDR3 runs 17 residues. With V trimmed by 2 bases and J by 8 bases, 14 bases remained unmatched. Written as DNA, the CDR3 is TGTGCCAGCTCACCAAATTTACTCGGGACAGGGGCGAGGGGCTACACCTTC. Its translation: CASSPNLLGTGARGYTF.

The chain employs TRBV6-5 and TRBJ1-5; no clear D. The CDR3 is 12 residues long. Germline V gene data show CDR1 as MNHEY and CDR2 as SVGAGI. V lost 5 bases, J lost 6 bases, and 8 bases lay in between. CDR3 sequence (DNA): TGTGCCAGCAGTACCCCCGGTCAGCCCCAGCATTTT. The encoded protein is CASSTPGQPQHF.

This chain connects TRBV28 to TRBJ1-1; the D is unclear. Trimming pared 5 bases from V and 1 base from J, leaving 14 bases between. Germline lookup yields CDR1 MDHEN and CDR2 SYDVKM. The CDR3 consists of 15 residues. As DNA, the CDR3 is TGTGCCAGCAGTCCCGCGGGCAGCGCGAACACTGAAGCTTTCTTT. Encoded protein: CASSPAGSANTEAFF.

The chain links TRBV7-9 to TRBJ1-6, with D hard to call. There are 11 residues in the CDR3. V gave up 4 bases and J gave up 13 bases, with 8 bases separating them. The germline V gene has CDR1 SEHNR and CDR2 FQNEAQ (reference sequence). CDR3 coding DNA: TGTGCCAGCAGCTCCCTACCCCCCCTCCACTTT. This sequence encodes CASSSLPPLHF.